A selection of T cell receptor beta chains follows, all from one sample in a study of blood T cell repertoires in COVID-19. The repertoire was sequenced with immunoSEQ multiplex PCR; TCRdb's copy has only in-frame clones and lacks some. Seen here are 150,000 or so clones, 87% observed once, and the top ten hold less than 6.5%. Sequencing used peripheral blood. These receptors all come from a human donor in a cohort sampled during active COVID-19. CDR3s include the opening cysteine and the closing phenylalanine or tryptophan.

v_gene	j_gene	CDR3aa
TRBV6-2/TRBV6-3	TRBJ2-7	CASSYSIGTSASYEQYF
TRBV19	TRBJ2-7	CASSIGGTDLYEQYF
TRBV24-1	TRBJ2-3	CATSSREGRDTQYF
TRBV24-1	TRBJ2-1	CATGRVSYNEQFF
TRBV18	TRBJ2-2	CASSLFPGQGLSGELFF
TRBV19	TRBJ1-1	CASSPDRGNTEAFF
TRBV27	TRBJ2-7	CASSLFIGGHPYEQYF
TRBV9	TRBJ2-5	CASSVDTGQETQYF
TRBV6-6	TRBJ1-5	CASSTPVGDQPQHF
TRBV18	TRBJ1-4	CASSPGQGASEKLFF
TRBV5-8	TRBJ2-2	CASSLELAGTGELFF
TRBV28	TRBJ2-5	CASRPQGAWGETQYF
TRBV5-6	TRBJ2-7	CASSTTIRHSTSYEQYF
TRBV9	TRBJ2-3	CASSLPSTDTQYF
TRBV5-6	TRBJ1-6	CASSYGTVLNSPLHF
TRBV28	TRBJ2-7	CASSLSGTIYEQYF
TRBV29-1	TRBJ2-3	CSAWGRGANTDTQYF
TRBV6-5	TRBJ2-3	CASSRLAGGTDTQYF
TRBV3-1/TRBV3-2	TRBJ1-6	CASSLKTGHSPLHF
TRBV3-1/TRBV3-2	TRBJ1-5	CASSQDLNQPQHF
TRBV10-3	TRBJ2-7	CAISETGSDEQYF
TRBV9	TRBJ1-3	CASSVGGVSGNTIYF
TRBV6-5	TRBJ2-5	CASRPLRQETQYF
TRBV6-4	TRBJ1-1	CASSETANTEAFF
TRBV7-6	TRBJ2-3	CASSVTGGSTDTQYF
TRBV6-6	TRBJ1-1	CASSHTGTTEAFF
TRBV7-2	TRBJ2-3	CASINTGDRGTDTQYF
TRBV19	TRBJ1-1	CASSISPRAGTEAFF
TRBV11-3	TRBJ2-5	CASSLRLAGGVVYQETQYF
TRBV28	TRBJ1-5	CASTSSQGFSNQPQHF